The rows below give T cell receptor beta chains drawn from one sample of a study of T-cell reconstitution after alpha-beta-depleted transplantation in children. Each CDR3 protein gets one entry after TCRdb re-called the PCR reads with MiXCR. The top ten hold roughly 2.5% of the sample, which has some 500,000 distinct CDR3 sequences, approximately 32% seen once. Sequenced here: PBMCs from the stem cell graft donor, sampled from the stem cell graft. The receptors originated from a human donor who donated a stem cell graft to a child with aplastic anemia. Each CDR3 is given with its conserved first and last residue. D genes are given only for firm matches. Size tells how often a clone was seen (once, few, many) or the class of an expanded clone, and some rows leave it out.

few,TRBJ2-1,TRBV28,16,-,TGTGCCAGCAGTCACCCAGAGGAGGGGCTGGGCAATGAGCAGTTCTTC,CASSHPEEGLGNEQFF
-,TRBJ2-2,TRBV7-2,17,TRBD2,TGTGCCAGCAGCTCCGTGTCAGCGGGAGGGGGGACCGGGGAGCTGTTTTTT,CASSSVSAGGGTGELFF
-,TRBJ1-4,TRBV27,12,-,TGTGCCAGCAGTTCCGCGGGGGAAAAACTGTTTTTT,CASSSAGEKLFF
few,TRBJ2-1,TRBV20-1,15,TRBD1,TGCAGTGCTAGATTACCGGGACAGTTCATCTATGAGCAGTTCTTC,CSARLPGQFIYEQFF
-,TRBJ1-6,TRBV25-1,14,-,TGTGCCAGCAGTGATTTAGGGTGGAATTCACCCCTCCACTTT,CASSDLGWNSPLHF
few,TRBJ1-2,TRBV29-1,13,-,TGCAGCGTGGGGGAACCCACATATGATGGCTACACCTTC,CSVGEPTYDGYTF
-,TRBJ1-5,TRBV29-1,17,-,TGCAGCGTTGATGGAGGGGGGGGCCCGGGGGACAATCAGCCCCAGCATTTT,CSVDGGGGPGDNQPQHF
-,TRBJ1-1,TRBV6-2/TRBV6-3,16,TRBD1,TGTGCCAGCAGTTATAACCGGGGACAGGGTTTTCCTGAAGCTTTCTTT,CASSYNRGQGFPEAFF
-,TRBJ1-2,TRBV20-1,16,-,TGCAGTGCCCGCAACCCTTCGGACAGTAGGAACTATGGCTACACCTTC,CSARNPSDSRNYGYTF
-,TRBJ2-1,TRBV4-3,16,TRBD2,TGCGCCAGCAGCCACTCTAGCGGGGGGACATACAATGAGCAGTTCTTC,CASSHSSGGTYNEQFF
few,TRBJ1-1,TRBV7-8,14,-,TGTGCCAGCAGCTTCTTCAGGGGGAACACTGAAGCTTTCTTT,CASSFFRGNTEAFF
-,TRBJ2-1,TRBV30,18,TRBD2,TGTGCCTGGAGTGGGAGACTAGCGGAACCGAGCTCCTACAATGAGCAGTTCTTC,CAWSGRLAEPSSYNEQFF
-,TRBJ1-2,TRBV7-2,17,-,TGTGCCAGCAGCCCAGAGCGACCAGGGCTGGGCGACTATGGCTACACCTTC,CASSPERPGLGDYGYTF
-,TRBJ2-1,TRBV5-1,12,-,TGCGCCAGCAGCGGAACCCAACTAGCATGGTTCTTC,CASSGTQLAWFF
-,TRBJ1-6,TRBV20-1,16,-,TGCAGTGCCCCCGTAGCGACAAGCTCCTATAATTCACCCCTCCACTTT,CSAPVATSSYNSPLHF
few,TRBJ2-1,TRBV5-4,14,TRBD2,TGTGCCACCACTAGCGGGAGAGCTGACAATGAGCAGTTCTTC,CATTSGRADNEQFF
few,TRBJ2-2,TRBV6-1,14,-,TGTGCCAGCAGTACCGGGCTCCCCACGGGGGAGCTGTTTTTT,CASSTGLPTGELFF
-,TRBJ1-2,TRBV12-5,16,TRBD1,TGTGCTAGTGGTTATCCCAGGGGGCGCAGAAGCTATGGCTACACCTTC,CASGYPRGRRSYGYTF
once,TRBJ2-1,TRBV29-1,13,TRBD2,TGCAGCGCCGCGGACGGGGGGAGTTATGAGCAGTTCTTC,CSAADGGSYEQFF
-,TRBJ2-7,TRBV20-1,13,-,TGCAGTGCTAGACAGGAAAACTACTACGAGCAGTACTTC,CSARQENYYEQYF
-,TRBJ2-3,TRBV4-3,14,TRBD2,TGCGCCAGCAGCCAAGATAGCGGGGGGTCTACGCAGTATTTT,CASSQDSGGSTQYF
few,TRBJ2-7,TRBV29-1,14,TRBD2,TGCAGCGTTGAATTCGCTAGCGGCACCTACGAGCAGTACTTC,CSVEFASGTYEQYF
-,TRBJ1-1,TRBV5-1,14,-,TGCGCCAGCAGCCCGGAACAGGGAGCGGCTGAAGCTTTCTTT,CASSPEQGAAEAFF
once,TRBJ2-3,TRBV25-1,17,TRBD2,TGTGCCAGCAGTGAATCTACTAGCGGGAGATCCACAGATACGCAGTATTTT,CASSESTSGRSTDTQYF
few,TRBJ1-1,TRBV6-1,14,TRBD1,TGTGCCAGCAGGCCGGGACAGGGTCTCACTGAAGCTTTCTTT,CASRPGQGLTEAFF
few,TRBJ1-1,TRBV30,13,-,TGTGCCTGGAGGGGCTGGGGAAGTCTTGAAGCTTTCTTT,CAWRGWGSLEAFF
-,TRBJ1-2,TRBV6-5,15,-,TGTGCCAGCAGTTACTCGACTCAGGGGCAGAATGGCTACACCTTC,CASSYSTQGQNGYTF
few,TRBJ2-7,TRBV5-6,15,TRBD1,TGTGCCAGCAGCTTTCGGACAGGTACGTCCTACGAGCAGTACTTC,CASSFRTGTSYEQYF
-,TRBJ2-5,TRBV28,12,-,TGTGCCAGCAGTTACCCTCAAGAGACCCAGTACTTC,CASSYPQETQYF
-,TRBJ2-3,TRBV29-1,15,-,TGCAGCGTTGAAATACTAGCAGCAGGCACAGATACGCAGTATTTT,CSVEILAAGTDTQYF
-,TRBJ1-5,TRBV29-1,16,-,TGCAGCGTTCCCGGCGCCGGATGGAGGGGCAATCAGCCCCAGCATTTT,CSVPGAGWRGNQPQHF
few,TRBJ2-7,TRBV5-4,13,-,TGTGCCAGCAGCTTGGCGGGATTCTACGAGCAGTACTTC,CASSLAGFYEQYF
few,TRBJ2-2,TRBV30,14,TRBD1,TGTGCCTGGTACCGGACAGGGAACACCGGGGAGCTGTTTTTT,CAWYRTGNTGELFF
-,TRBJ2-7,TRBV5-6,11,-,TGTGCCAGCAGCTTGATCGACGAGCAGTACTTC,CASSLIDEQYF
-,TRBJ2-5,TRBV10-3,16,-,TGTGCCATCAGTCCCGTAGGGACGCCGAGTGTGGAGACCCAGTACTTC,CAISPVGTPSVETQYF
-,TRBJ1-2,TRBV6-6,13,-,TGTGCCAGCAGTTATGACGGAACTATGGGCTACACCTTC,CASSYDGTMGYTF
-,TRBJ1-2,TRBV6-1,15,-,TGTGCCAGCAGCCGCAGACAGATTTCTAACTATGGCTACACCTTC,CASSRRQISNYGYTF
-,TRBJ2-5,TRBV29-1,14,TRBD2,TGCAGCGTTGAAGATCGACTAGCGGGCGAGACCCAGTACTTC,CSVEDRLAGETQYF
-,TRBJ2-3,TRBV5-1,14,-,TGCGCCAGCAGCTTCGGAATAGATCGAGATACGCAGTATTTT,CASSFGIDRDTQYF
-,TRBJ1-1,TRBV7-2,13,-,TGTGCCAGCTGCGCTCAGGTGAACACTGAAGCTTTCTTT,CASCAQVNTEAFF
few,TRBJ1-1,TRBV20-1,14,-,TGCAGTGCTAGAGGGTTAGTGGGGACCACTGAAGCTTTCTTT,CSARGLVGTTEAFF
-,TRBJ1-6,TRBV11-3,15,-,TGTGCCAGCAGCTCGGACATGGTACAGAAGACACCCCTCCACTTT,CASSSDMVQKTPLHF
few,TRBJ2-3,TRBV20-1,12,-,TGCAGTGCTAGAGATATCCCAGATACGCAGTATTTT,CSARDIPDTQYF
few,TRBJ1-1,TRBV5-1,13,-,TGCGCCAGCAGCTTGATATGGTTGGGTCGGGCTTTCTTT,CASSLIWLGRAFF
once,TRBJ1-3,TRBV5-5,16,-,TGTGCCAGCAGCGAGGAACGGCTTAACTCTGGAAACACCATATATTTT,CASSEERLNSGNTIYF
few,TRBJ2-1,TRBV11-3,14,-,TGTGCCAGCAGCTTATTTGACAGCTACAATGAGCAGTTCTTC,CASSLFDSYNEQFF
once,TRBJ2-5,TRBV20-1,16,TRBD2,TGCAGTGCTCCCCGGACTAGCGGGAGGTCCCAAGAGACCCAGTACTTC,CSAPRTSGRSQETQYF
-,TRBJ2-3,TRBV6-1,14,-,TGTGCCAGCAGTGAAGCGGGAGGTAGGGATACGCAGTATTTT,CASSEAGGRDTQYF
many,TRBJ2-1,TRBV6-5,16,TRBD2,TGTGCCAGCAGTTGGGAGGGAGGTTCCTCCTACAATGAGCAGTTCTTC,CASSWEGGSSYNEQFF
few,TRBJ2-3,TRBV29-1,13,TRBD1,TGCAGCGCCGACAGGGGTCGGACAGATACGCAGTATTTT,CSADRGRTDTQYF
-,TRBJ1-3,TRBV9,15,-,TGTGCCAGCAGCGTAAACTCAAATATTGGAAACACCATATATTTT,CASSVNSNIGNTIYF
-,TRBJ1-5,TRBV28,14,-,TGTGCCAGCAGTTCCAGACAGGTCAATCAGCCCCAGCATTTT,CASSSRQVNQPQHF
-,TRBJ2-1,TRBV20-1,17,TRBD2,TGCAGTGCTAGAAGTGCGGGAGGCCCCTCAGTTTACAATGAGCAGTTCTTC,CSARSAGGPSVYNEQFF
-,TRBJ1-3,TRBV20-1,16,TRBD1,TGCAGTGCTAGGAGGACAGGGGACGGCACTGGAAACACCATATATTTT,CSARRTGDGTGNTIYF
-,TRBJ1-6,TRBV18,21,TRBD1,TGTGCCAGCTCACCACCGATGACGAGACTGAGGAAAGGGACAGGGCCTTCACCCCTCCACTTT,CASSPPMTRLRKGTGPSPLHF
-,TRBJ2-6,TRBV12-3/TRBV12-4,16,-,TGTGCCAGCAGGTTAGCGACAGCCTCTGGGGCCAACGTCCTGACTTTC,CASRLATASGANVLTF
few,TRBJ2-7,TRBV7-2,16,-,TGTGCCAGCAGCTATCGAAGTTGGGTTTTGTTGAACGAGCAGTACTTC,CASSYRSWVLLNEQYF
-,TRBJ2-5,TRBV14,15,-,TGTGCCAGCAGCCCCCAAGGAAGGCAGGACGTCGCCCAGTACTTC,CASSPQGRQDVAQYF